A single sample is the source of the 14 T cell receptor beta chains below, sequenced in a study of T cells in Graves' hyperthyroidism and ophthalmopathy. The CDR3 regions of TCR beta were amplified from RNA transcripts. Primed by the HTBI set, a first-round RT-PCR was run on the TCR CDR3. One entry per CDR3 protein results from TCRdb running MiXCR on the multiplex PCR reads. The sample holds about 600,000 distinct CDR3 sequences, 12% to 15% seen once. Material: blood. Receptors were obtained from a woman aged 18-30 years with Graves' ophthalmopathy.

This clonotype was seen a handful of times. The V gene is TRBV4-1, the J gene TRBJ1-5, with D uncertain. This CDR3 has 16 residues. V lost 0 bases to trimming and J lost 0 bases, with 9 bases between them. Germline V gene sequence: CDR1 MGHRA, CDR2 YSYEKL. The CDR3: CASSQDRYHSNQPQHF. The DNA of the CDR3 is TGCGCCAGCAGCCAAGACAGGTACCATAGCAATCAGCCCCAGCATTTT.

This clonotype was seen at least ten times. V usage is TRBV4-2 and J usage is TRBJ2-7; 10 nucleotides agree with TRBD2. The CDR3 totals 15 residues. The ends lost 3 bases at V and 1 base at J; junction bases unmatched: 3. Germline values: CDR1 LGHNA, CDR2 YNFKEQ. CDR3 sequence reads: CASSQGTSESYEQYF. The CDR3 bases are TGTGCCAGCAGCCAGGGGACTAGCGAATCCTACGAGCAGTACTTC.

This clonotype was recorded at least ten times. The J gene is TRBJ2-2, the V gene TRBV7-3; TRBD1 is a possible D gene (5 bases). The CDR3 consists of 14 residues. Trimming took off 4 bases at V and 5 bases at J, with 11 bases between the two ends. Germline CDR1 is SGHTA and CDR2 is FQGTGA. DNA for the CDR3: TGTGCCAGCAGCTCCGGACATAAAACCGGGGAGCTGTTTTTT. Translated: CASSSGHKTGELFF.

This clonotype was counted many times. The chain couples TRBV12-3 or TRBV12-4 to TRBJ2-3, with 10 bases aligning to TRBD1. V shed 6 bases and J 2 bases; nucleotides not matched to a gene: 5. CDR3 length: 15 amino acids. The CDR3 sequence: CASSPGQGNTDTQYF. In nucleotides, the CDR3 is TGTGCCAGCAGCCCGGGACAGGGGAACACAGATACGCAGTATTTT.

This clonotype was detected ten times or more. The chain is built from TRBV28 and TRBJ2-5; TRBD2 matches at 10 bases. Germline V lookup: CDR1 MDHEN, CDR2 SYDVKM. Trimming removed 7 bases from V and 1 base from J; junction bases left unmatched: 9. This CDR3 contains 16 residues. As DNA, the CDR3 is TGTGCCAGCACCCTGAGCGGGAGGGGGTTCCAAGAGACCCAGTACTTC. Residues: CASTLSGRGFQETQYF. Full variable domain (missing parts from reference TRBV28 and TRBJ2-5): DVKVTQSSRYLVKRTGEKVFLECVQDMDHENMFWYRQDPGLGLRLIYFSYDVKMKEKGDIPEGYSVSREKKERFSLILESASTNQTSMYLCASTLSGRGFQETQYFGPGTRLLVL.

This clonotype was seen a few times. The rearrangement joins TRBV29-1 to TRBJ2-3; 7 bases match TRBD1. The CDR3 consists of 15 residues. CDR1 and CDR2 from the germline V gene are SQVTM and ANQGSEA. The V segment lost 5 bases and the J segment 0 bases; nucleotides outside the gene matches: 8. The CDR3 bases are TGCAGCGTTTTAAAGACAGGGAGAAGCACAGATACGCAGTATTTT. Its translation is CSVLKTGRSTDTQYF.

This clonotype was counted ten times or more. The chain uses TRBV6-2 or TRBV6-3 and TRBJ1-1, with D tentatively TRBD1 (5 bases). V lost 5 bases and J 6 bases, leaving 16 bases between the germline ends. Germline CDR1 is MNHEY and CDR2 is SVGEGT. This CDR3 comprises 14 residues. As DNA, the CDR3 is TGTGCCAGCAGTCCCTCCCGACAGTCCCCTGAAGCTTTCTTT. Translated, it gives CASSPSRQSPEAFF.

The J gene is TRBJ1-3, the V gene TRBV4-1; 8 nucleotides match TRBD1. V shed 4 bases and J 3 bases; nucleotides not matched to a gene: 5. Germline loops: CDR1 MGHRA, CDR2 YSYEKL. This CDR3 is built from 15 residues. CDR3 sequence: CASSRQGSGGNTIYF. CDR3 DNA sequence: TGCGCCAGCAGCCGACAGGGGTCCGGTGGAAACACCATATATTTT.

Regarding this clonotype: A clone one base away is much larger, so this may be a read error. The chain is built from TRBV6-9 and TRBJ2-3; a possible D gene is TRBD2 (5 bases). Per the germline V gene, CDR1 is MNHGY and CDR2 is SVAAGI. Trimming shortened V by 3 bases and J by 1 base, and 11 bases separated the two germline ends. This CDR3 is 15 amino acids long. The CDR3 DNA is TGTGCCAGCAGTTACGGGGAGCCCGGCACAGATACGCAGTATTTT. Translation: CASSYGEPGTDTQYF.

The V and J genes are TRBV30 and TRBJ2-3; 7 bases agree with TRBD2. Germline-derived CDR1 and CDR2 are GTSNPN and SVGIG (reference sequence). The V segment lost 1 base and the J segment 4 bases; nucleotides outside the gene matches: 11. This CDR3 contains 16 residues. The CDR3, as DNA: TGTGCCTGGAGTGCGCTAGTCAGGGCGGGGGCAGATACGCAGTATTTT. Protein sequence: CAWSALVRAGADTQYF.

At least ten counts were recorded for this clonotype. The V call is TRBV29-1, the J call TRBJ2-3; TRBD2 matches at 10 bases. The ends lost 3 bases at V and 0 bases at J; junction bases unmatched: 9. The germline CDR1 and CDR2 sequences are SQVTM and ANQGSEA. The CDR3 runs to 17 residues. CDR3 sequence (DNA): TGCAGCGTTGAGGGGCCTAGCGGGAGAACTAGCACAGATACGCAGTATTTT. Translated, it gives CSVEGPSGRTSTDTQYF.

This clonotype showed up just a few times. Since a much larger clone is just one base distant, this may be a read error. The chain couples TRBV30 to TRBJ2-2; 10 bases are a match to TRBD2. The CDR3 has 14 amino acids. Germline CDR1 reads GTSNPN; CDR2 reads SVGIG (reference sequence). CDR3 loop: CAWKREGRTGEPFF. For the CDR3, the DNA is TGTGCCTGGAAGCGGGAGGGCCGTACCGGGGAGCCGTTTTTT.

The chain couples TRBV6-1 to TRBJ2-7; 11 nucleotides agree with TRBD1. The CDR3 extends over 15 amino acids. With V trimmed by 7 bases and J by 1 base, 6 bases remained unmatched. Germline V gene sequence: CDR1 MNHNS, CDR2 SASEGT. The CDR3 is CASTAGTGGSYEQYF. CDR3 DNA sequence: TGTGCCAGCACGGCCGGGACAGGGGGTTCCTACGAGCAGTACTTC.

This clonotype was detected many times. The chain recombines TRBV28 with TRBJ2-7, with TRBD2 matching over 12 bases. V lost 5 bases, J lost 4 bases, and 21 bases stayed unmatched. From germline, CDR1 is MDHEN and CDR2 SYDVKM. The CDR3 has 20 amino acids. CDR3 in DNA: TGTGCCAGCAGTCCCCGGGCGGTTGGGCTAGCGGGAGGGCCCCAATACGAGCAGTACTTC. As protein: CASSPRAVGLAGGPQYEQYF.